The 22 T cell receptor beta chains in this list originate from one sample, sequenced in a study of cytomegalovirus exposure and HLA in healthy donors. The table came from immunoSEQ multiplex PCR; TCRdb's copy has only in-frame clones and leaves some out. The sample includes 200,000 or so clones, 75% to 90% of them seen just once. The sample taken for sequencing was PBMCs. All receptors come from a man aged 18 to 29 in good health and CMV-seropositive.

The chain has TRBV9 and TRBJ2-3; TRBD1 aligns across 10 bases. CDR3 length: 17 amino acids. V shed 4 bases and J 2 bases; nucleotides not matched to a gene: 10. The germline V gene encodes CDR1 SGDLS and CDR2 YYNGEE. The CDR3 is CASSPSSGTGATDTQYF. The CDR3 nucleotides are TGTGCCAGCAGCCCCTCCTCCGGGACAGGGGCCACAGATACGCAGTATTTT.

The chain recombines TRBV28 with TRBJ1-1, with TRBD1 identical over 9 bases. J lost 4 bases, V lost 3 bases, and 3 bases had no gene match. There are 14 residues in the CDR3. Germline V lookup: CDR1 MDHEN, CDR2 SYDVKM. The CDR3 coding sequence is TGTGCCAGCAGTTTGGGACAGGGCATCACTGAAGCTTTCTTT. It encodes CASSLGQGITEAFF.

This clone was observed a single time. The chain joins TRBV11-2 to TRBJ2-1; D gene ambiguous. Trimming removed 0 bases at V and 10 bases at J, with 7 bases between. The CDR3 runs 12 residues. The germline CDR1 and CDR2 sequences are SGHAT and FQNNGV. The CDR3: CASSLEEIEQFF. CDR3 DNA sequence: TGTGCCAGCAGCTTAGAGGAGATAGAGCAGTTCTTC. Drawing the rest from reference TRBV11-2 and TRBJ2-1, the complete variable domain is EAGVAQSPRYKIIEKRQSVAFWCNPISGHATLYWYQQILGQGPKLLIQFQNNGVVDDSQLPKDRFSAERLKGVDSTLKIQPAKLEDSAVYLCASSLEEIEQFFGPGTRLTVL.

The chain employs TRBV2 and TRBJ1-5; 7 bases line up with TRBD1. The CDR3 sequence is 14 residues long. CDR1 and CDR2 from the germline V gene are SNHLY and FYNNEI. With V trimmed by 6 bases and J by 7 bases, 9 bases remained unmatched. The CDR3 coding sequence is TGTGCCAGCAGAGGTAGACAGGGTGGGCAGCCCCAGCATTTT. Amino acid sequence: CASRGRQGGQPQHF.

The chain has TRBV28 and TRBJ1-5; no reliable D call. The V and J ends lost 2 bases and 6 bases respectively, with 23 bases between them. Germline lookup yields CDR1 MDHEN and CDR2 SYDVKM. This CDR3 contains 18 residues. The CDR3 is CASSLRPRVNGLSQPQHF. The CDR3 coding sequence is TGTGCCAGCAGTTTAAGGCCCCGCGTTAACGGGTTGAGTCAGCCCCAGCATTTT.

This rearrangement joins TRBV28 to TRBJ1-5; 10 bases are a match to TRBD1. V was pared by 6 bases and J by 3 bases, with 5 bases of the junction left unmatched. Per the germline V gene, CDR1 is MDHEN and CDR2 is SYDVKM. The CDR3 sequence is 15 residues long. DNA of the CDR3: TGTGCCAGCAGCCCCGGGACAGGGGACAATCAGCCCCAGCATTTT. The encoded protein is CASSPGTGDNQPQHF.

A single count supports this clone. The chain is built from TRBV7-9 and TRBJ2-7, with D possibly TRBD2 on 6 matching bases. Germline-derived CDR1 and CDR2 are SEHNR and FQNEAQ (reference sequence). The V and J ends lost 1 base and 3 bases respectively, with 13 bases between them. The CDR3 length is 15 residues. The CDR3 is CASSLEEGWGYEQYF. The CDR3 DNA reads TGTGCCAGCAGCTTAGAGGAGGGTTGGGGCTACGAGCAGTACTTC.

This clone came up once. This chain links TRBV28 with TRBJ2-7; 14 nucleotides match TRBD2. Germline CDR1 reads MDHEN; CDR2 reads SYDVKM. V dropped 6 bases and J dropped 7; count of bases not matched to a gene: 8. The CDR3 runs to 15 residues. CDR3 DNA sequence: TGTGCCAGCAGCAAAGGGACTAGCGGGAGATTTGAGCAGTACTTC. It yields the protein CASSKGTSGRFEQYF.

CDR3 in amino acids: CASSGQGRVGQPQHF. The CDR3 coding sequence is TGTGCCAGCAGCGGACAGGGCAGGGTGGGTCAGCCCCAGCATTTT. The chain is built from TRBV2 and TRBJ1-5; 8 positions match TRBD1. Germline values: CDR1 SNHLY, CDR2 FYNNEI. This CDR3 comprises 15 residues. Losses at the gene ends were 6 bases for V and 6 bases for J; bases not matched to a gene: 10.

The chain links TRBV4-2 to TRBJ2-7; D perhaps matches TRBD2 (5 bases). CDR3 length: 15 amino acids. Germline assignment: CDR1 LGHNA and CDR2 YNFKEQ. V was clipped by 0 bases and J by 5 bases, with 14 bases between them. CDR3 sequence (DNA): TGTGCCAGCAGCCAAGAACAACGGGAAGGCAACGAGCAGTACTTC. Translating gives CASSQEQREGNEQYF.

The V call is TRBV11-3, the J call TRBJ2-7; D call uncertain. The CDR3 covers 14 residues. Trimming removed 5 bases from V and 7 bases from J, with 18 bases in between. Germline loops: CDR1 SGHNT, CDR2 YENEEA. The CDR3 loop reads CASSTQAAAEEQYF. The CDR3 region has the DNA TGTGCCAGCAGCACCCAGGCCGCAGCCGAGGAGCAGTACTTC.

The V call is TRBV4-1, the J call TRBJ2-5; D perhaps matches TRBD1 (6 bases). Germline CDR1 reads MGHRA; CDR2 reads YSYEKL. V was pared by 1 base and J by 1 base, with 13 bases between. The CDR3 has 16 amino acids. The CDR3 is CASSQVTRTAQETQYF. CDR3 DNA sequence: TGCGCCAGCAGCCAAGTAACGAGGACAGCCCAAGAGACCCAGTACTTC.

The CDR3 reads CASSPGTSGRGATGELFF. The CDR3 DNA reads TGTGCCAGCAGCCCCGGGACTAGCGGGAGAGGGGCCACCGGGGAGCTGTTTTTT. The chain joins TRBV5-4 to TRBJ2-2; 14 nucleotides align to TRBD2. Germline lookup yields CDR1 SGHNT and CDR2 YYREEE (reference sequence). V was pared by 4 bases and J by 4 bases, with 9 bases of the junction left unmatched. The CDR3 consists of 18 residues. Combining the CDR3 with reference TRBV5-4 and TRBJ2-2 gives the whole variable domain ETGVTQSPTHLIKTRGQQVTLRCSSQSGHNTVSWYQQALGQGPQFIFQYYREEENGRGNFPPRFSGLQFPNYSSELNVNALELDDSALYLCASSPGTSGRGATGELFFGEGSRLTVL.

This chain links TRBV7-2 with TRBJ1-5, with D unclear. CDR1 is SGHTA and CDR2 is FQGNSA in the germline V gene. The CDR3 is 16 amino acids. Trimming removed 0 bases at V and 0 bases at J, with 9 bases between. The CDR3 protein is CASSLAGPGSNQPQHF. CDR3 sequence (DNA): TGTGCCAGCAGCTTAGCCGGTCCGGGTAGCAATCAGCCCCAGCATTTT.

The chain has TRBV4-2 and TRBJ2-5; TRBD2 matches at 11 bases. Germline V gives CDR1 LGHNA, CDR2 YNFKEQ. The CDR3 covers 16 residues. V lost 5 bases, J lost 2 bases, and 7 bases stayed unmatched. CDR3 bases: TGTGCCAGCAGCTTCAATAGCGGGGGGGGGCAAGAGACCCAGTACTTC. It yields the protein CASSFNSGGGQETQYF.

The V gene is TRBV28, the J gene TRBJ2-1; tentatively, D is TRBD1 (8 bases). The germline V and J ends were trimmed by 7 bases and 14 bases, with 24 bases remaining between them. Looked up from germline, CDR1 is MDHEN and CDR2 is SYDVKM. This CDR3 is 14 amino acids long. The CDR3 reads CASNGGTGLMGEFF. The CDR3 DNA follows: TGTGCCAGCAACGGGGGGACAGGACTTATGGGGGAGTTCTTC. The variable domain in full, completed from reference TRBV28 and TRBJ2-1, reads DVKVTQSSRYLVKRTGEKVFLECVQDMDHENMFWYRQDPGLGLRLIYFSYDVKMKEKGDIPEGYSVSREKKERFSLILESASTNQTSMYLCASNGGTGLMGEFFGPGTRLTVL.

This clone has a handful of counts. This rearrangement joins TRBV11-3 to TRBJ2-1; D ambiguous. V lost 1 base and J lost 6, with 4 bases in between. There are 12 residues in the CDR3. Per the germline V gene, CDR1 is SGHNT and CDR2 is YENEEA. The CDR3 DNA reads TGTGCCAGCAGCTTAGGAGCCAATGAGCAGTTCTTC. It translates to CASSLGANEQFF. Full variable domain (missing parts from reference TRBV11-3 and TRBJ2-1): EAGVVQSPRYKIIEKKQPVAFWCNPISGHNTLYWYLQNLGQGPELLIRYENEEAVDDSQLPKDRFSAERLKGVDSTLKIQPAELGDSAVYLCASSLGANEQFFGPGTRLTVL.

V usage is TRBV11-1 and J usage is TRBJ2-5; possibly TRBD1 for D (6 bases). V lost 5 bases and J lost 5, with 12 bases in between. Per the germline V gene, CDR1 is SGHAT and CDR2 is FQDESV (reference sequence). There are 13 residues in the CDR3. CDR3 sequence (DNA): TGTGCCAGCAGCAGGACAGATCGCGAGACCCAGTACTTC. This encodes CASSRTDRETQYF.

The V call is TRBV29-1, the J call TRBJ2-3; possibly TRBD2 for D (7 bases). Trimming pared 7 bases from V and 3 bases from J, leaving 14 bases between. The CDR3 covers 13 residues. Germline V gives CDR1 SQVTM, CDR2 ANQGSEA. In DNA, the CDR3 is TGCAGCGCCGAGGGGGGGGCAACAGATACGCAGTATTTT. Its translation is CSAEGGATDTQYF.

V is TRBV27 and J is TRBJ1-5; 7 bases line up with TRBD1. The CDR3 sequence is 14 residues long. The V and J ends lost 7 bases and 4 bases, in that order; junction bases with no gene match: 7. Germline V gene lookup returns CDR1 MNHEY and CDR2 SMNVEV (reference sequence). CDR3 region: CASTGQGGNQPQHF. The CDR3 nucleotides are TGTGCCAGCACGGGGCAGGGGGGAAATCAGCCCCAGCATTTT.

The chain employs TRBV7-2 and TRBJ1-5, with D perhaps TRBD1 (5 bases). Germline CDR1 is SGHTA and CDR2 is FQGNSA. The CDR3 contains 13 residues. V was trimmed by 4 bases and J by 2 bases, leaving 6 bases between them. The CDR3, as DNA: TGTGCCAGCAGCTGGGGGGGCAATCAGCCCCAGCATTTT. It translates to CASSWGGNQPQHF.

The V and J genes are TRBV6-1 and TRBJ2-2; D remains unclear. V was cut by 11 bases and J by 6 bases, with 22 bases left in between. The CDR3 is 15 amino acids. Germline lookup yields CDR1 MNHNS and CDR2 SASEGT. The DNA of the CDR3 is TGTGCCTCCCGGAGACTTATATCGATCGCCGGGGAGCTGTTTTTT. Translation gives CASRRLISIAGELFF.